This T cell receptor beta chain derives from a study of cytomegalovirus exposure and HLA in healthy donors. Study context: For the roughly 390 genotyped donors, approximately 82% fell within the Caucasian-associated ancestry cluster. Overall study results and limits: In a later analysis, a missense DCLRE1C variant was linked to TCR beta V- and J-gene trimming. The study labeled under 200 TCR beta chains cytomegalovirus-associated.

Details on this clone: The antigen remains unidentified.

Use of 60 Vbeta and 13 Jbeta primers characterized the PCR. Repertoires were generated with immunoSEQ multiplex PCR, while TCRdb's copy carries only in-frame clones and drops some. The sample lists tens of thousands of clones, around three quarters occurring once. Trimming cost V 4 bases and J 5 bases; bases outside gene matches: 12. This CDR3 is 16 amino acids long. Germline CDR1 reads SEHNR; CDR2 reads FQNEAQ (reference sequence). The source of this sequence is a woman aged 40 to 50 in good health and CMV-seronegative. The chain is built from TRBV7-9 and TRBJ2-5; 8 bases match TRBD2. Sequenced material: PBMCs. CDR3 sequence: CASSSRLREGVETQYF. The CDR3 DNA follows: TGTGCCAGCAGCTCTCGGCTCCGGGAGGGTGTGGAGACCCAGTACTTC.